This T cell receptor (beta chain) was obtained from a study of Tregs in tolerant kidney transplant recipients. The data were produced by immunoSEQ multiplex PCR, yet TCRdb's version contains in-frame clones alone and is incomplete. The repertoire holds some 68,000 clones, 65% to 85% seen once, with about 4.5% in the top ten. CD4+CD25+CD127- Tregs, CD4+CD25- non-Tregs, CD4 and CD8 cells were sorted. The CDR3 runs to 13 residues. V was cut by 7 bases and J by 0 bases, with 7 bases left in between. Germline lookup yields CDR1 LGHNT and CDR2 FRNRAP. The sample holds a few counts of this clone. The sequencing sample was made of CD4+ T cells from blood. The receptor's source is a human donor in good health. V gene TRBV12-5 combines with J gene TRBJ1-3; D is ambiguous. CDR3: CASARASGNTIYF. The DNA of the CDR3 is TGTGCTAGTGCCCGGGCCTCTGGAAACACCATATATTTT.